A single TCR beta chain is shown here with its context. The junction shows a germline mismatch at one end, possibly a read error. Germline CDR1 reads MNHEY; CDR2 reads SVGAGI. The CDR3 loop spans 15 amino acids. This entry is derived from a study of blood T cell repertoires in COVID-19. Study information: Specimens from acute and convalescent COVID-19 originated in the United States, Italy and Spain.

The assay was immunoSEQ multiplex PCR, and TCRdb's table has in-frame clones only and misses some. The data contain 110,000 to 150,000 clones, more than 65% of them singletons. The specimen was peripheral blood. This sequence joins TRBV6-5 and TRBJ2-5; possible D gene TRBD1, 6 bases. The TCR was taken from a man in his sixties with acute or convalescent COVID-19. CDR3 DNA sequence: TGTGCCAGCAGTCCCGGGACATACCATCAAGAAACCCAGTACTTC. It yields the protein CASSPGTYHQETQYF.